These T cell receptor beta chains were read from a single sample in a study of T cell responses to AZD1222 COVID-19 vaccine. Only in-frame clones appear in the TCRdb table, and some are missing; sequencing was by immunoSEQ multiplex PCR. The data show more than 90,000 clones, around 90% seen once. Sequencing used peripheral blood, obtained 28 days after the second AZD1222 dose. The receptors shown here come from an adult who received the AZD1222 COVID-19 vaccine. CDR3s include the opening cysteine and the closing phenylalanine or tryptophan. The order of the fields is J gene, V gene, clone size, D gene, CDR3 protein, CDR3 DNA. D genes are given only for firm matches. The size of a clone is reported for some rows only, either as once, few or many, or as a class for expanded clones.

>TRBJ1-2|TRBV2|few|-
CASSYGGRQNDYGYTF
TGTGCCAGCAGTTACGGGGGGCGGCAGAACGACTATGGCTACACCTTC
>TRBJ2-5|TRBV12-5|-|TRBD2
CASGRTRTSGEETQYF
TGTGCTAGTGGTCGTACCCGGACTAGCGGGGAAGAGACCCAGTACTTC
>TRBJ2-7|TRBV4-3|once|TRBD2
CASSQEAGVSYEQYF
TGCGCCAGCAGCCAAGAAGCGGGGGTCTCCTACGAGCAGTACTTC
>TRBJ2-7|TRBV6-2/TRBV6-3|once|-
CASSYPRTAEDSYEQYF
TGTGCCAGCAGTTACCCGAGGACAGCTGAGGACTCCTACGAGCAGTACTTC
>TRBJ1-1|TRBV6-1|-|-
CASSLTAGEAFF
TGTGCCAGCAGTTTAACCGCAGGGGAAGCTTTCTTT
>TRBJ2-5|TRBV7-7|-|-
CASSLGASAYQETQYF
TGTGCCAGCAGCTTAGGGGCTAGCGCGTACCAAGAGACCCAGTACTTC
>TRBJ1-4|TRBV28|-|-
CASSFLSPRAEKLFF
TGTGCCAGCAGTTTTTTAAGCCCCAGGGCCGAAAAACTGTTTTTT
>TRBJ2-1|TRBV11-2|-|-
CASSLVAWNEQFF
TGTGCCAGCAGCTTAGTGGCATGGAATGAGCAGTTCTTC
>TRBJ1-6|TRBV2|-|TRBD1
CASSGQGNSPLHF
TGTGCCAGCAGTGGACAGGGGAATTCACCCCTCCACTTT
>TRBJ2-7|TRBV5-4|-|TRBD2
CASTSRHLAGGGSYEQYF
TGTGCCAGCACCTCGAGGCATCTAGCGGGGGGCGGCTCCTACGAGCAGTACTTC
>TRBJ1-4|TRBV19|-|-
CASSPGVEKLFF
TGTGCCAGTAGTCCTGGGGTTGAAAAACTGTTTTTT
>TRBJ2-5|TRBV7-3|once|-
CASKEGRLGGGETQYF
TGTGCCAGCAAGGAGGGCCGACTAGGTGGGGGAGAGACCCAGTACTTC
>TRBJ1-4|TRBV5-1|-|TRBD1
CASSLITGGAYEKLFF
TGCGCCAGCAGCCTTATTACAGGGGGCGCTTACGAAAAACTGTTTTTT
>TRBJ2-7|TRBV6-6|-|-
CASSYSGGYDEQYF
TGTGCCAGCAGTTACTCAGGGGGGTACGACGAGCAGTACTTC
>TRBJ1-2|TRBV3-1/TRBV3-2|-|-
CASSRILSTDGYTF
TGTGCCAGCAGCCGAATCCTCTCCACGGATGGCTACACCTTC
>TRBJ2-7|TRBV29-1|-|-
CSVEEASSYEQYF
TGCAGCGTTGAGGAAGCGAGCTCCTACGAGCAGTACTTC
>TRBJ1-2|TRBV12-3/TRBV12-4|few|TRBD1
CASSLRGHGYTF
TGTGCCAGCAGTTTAAGGGGGCATGGCTACACCTTC
>TRBJ1-5|TRBV6-1|few|-
CASSEPINQHF
TGTGCCAGCAGTGAACCGATAAATCAGCATTTT
>TRBJ1-1|TRBV19|once|-
CASSVTSLGNTEAFF
TGTGCCAGTAGTGTCACATCGTTGGGGAACACTGAAGCTTTCTTT
>TRBJ2-7|TRBV5-4|-|TRBD1
CASSKDGTGKSYEQYF
TGTGCCAGCAGCAAAGACGGGACAGGGAAAAGCTACGAGCAGTACTTC
>TRBJ2-1|TRBV15|-|-
CATSSPEDSYNEQFF
TGTGCCACCAGCAGCCCCGAGGACTCCTACAATGAGCAGTTCTTC
>TRBJ1-1|TRBV11-2|-|-
CASSLPSGAHTEAFF
TGTGCCAGCAGCTTACCCTCAGGGGCCCACACTGAAGCTTTCTTT